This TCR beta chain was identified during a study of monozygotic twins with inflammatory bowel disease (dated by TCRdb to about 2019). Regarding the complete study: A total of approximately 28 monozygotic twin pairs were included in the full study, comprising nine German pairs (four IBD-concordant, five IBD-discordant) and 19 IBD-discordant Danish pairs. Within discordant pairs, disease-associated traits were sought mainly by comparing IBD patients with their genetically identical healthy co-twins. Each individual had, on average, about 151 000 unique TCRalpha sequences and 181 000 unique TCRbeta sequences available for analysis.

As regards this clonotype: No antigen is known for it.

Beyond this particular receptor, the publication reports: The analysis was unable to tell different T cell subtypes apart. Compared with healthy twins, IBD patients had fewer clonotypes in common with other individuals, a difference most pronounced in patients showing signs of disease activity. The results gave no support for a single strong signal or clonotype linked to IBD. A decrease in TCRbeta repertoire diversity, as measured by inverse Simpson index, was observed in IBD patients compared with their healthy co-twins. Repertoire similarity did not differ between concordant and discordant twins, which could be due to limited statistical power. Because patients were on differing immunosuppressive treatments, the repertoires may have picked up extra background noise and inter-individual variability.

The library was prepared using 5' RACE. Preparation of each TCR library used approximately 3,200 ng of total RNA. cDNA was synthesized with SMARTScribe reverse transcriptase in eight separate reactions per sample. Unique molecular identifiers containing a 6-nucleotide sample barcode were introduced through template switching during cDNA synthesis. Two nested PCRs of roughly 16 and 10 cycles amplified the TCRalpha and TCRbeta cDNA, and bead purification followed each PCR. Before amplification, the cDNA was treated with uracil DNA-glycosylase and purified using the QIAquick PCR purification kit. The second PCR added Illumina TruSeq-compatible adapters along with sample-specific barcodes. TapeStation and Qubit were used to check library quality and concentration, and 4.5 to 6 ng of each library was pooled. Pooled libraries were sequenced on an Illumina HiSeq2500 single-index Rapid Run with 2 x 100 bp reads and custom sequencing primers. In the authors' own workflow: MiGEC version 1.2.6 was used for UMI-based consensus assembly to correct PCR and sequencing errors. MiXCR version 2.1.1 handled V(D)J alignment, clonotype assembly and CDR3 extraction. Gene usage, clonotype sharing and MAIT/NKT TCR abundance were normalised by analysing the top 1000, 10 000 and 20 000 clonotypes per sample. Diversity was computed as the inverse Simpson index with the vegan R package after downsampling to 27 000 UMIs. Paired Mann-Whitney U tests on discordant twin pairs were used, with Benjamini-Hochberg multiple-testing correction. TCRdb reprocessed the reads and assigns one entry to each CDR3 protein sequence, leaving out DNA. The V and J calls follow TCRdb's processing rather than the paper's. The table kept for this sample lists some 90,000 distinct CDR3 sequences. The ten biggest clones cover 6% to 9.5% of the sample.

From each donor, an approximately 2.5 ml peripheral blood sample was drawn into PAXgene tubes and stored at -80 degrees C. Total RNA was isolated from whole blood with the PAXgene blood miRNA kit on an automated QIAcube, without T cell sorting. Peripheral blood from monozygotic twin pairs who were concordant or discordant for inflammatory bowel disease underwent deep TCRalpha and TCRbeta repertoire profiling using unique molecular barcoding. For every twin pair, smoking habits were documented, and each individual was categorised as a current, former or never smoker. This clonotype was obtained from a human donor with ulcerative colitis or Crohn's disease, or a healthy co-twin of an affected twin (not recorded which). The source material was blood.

This receptor carries the CDR3 CASSFGGALETQYF. The V gene is TRBV7-3 and the J gene is TRBJ2-5; the TCRdb call, TRBD1, lacks DNA for checking. Taken from cysteine to phenylalanine, the CDR3 has 14 residues. No coding sequence is recorded. As encoded in the germline V gene, CDR1 is SGHTA while CDR2 is FQGTGA.